This T cell receptor (beta chain) was documented in a study of response to subunit inactivated influenza vaccine. Findings of the study overall: The authors proposed limited new T cell recruitment per seasonal influenza vaccination.

In regard to this clonotype: Antigen specificity is unknown.

Via MiXCR, TCRdb re-called the RT-PCR reads, giving one row per CDR3 protein. The sample yields under 550,000 distinct CDR3 sequences, roughly 7.9% seen once. The sequencing used PBMCs from blood, collected approximately 25 months after vaccination. This sequence originates from a man aged 50-75 years who received an inactivated influenza vaccine.

CDR3 in amino acids: CATIDYKGEQFF. The CDR3 coding sequence is TGTGCCACCATCGACTACAAGGGTGAGCAGTTCTTC. This rearrangement joins TRBV28 to TRBJ2-1; possibly TRBD2 for D (5 bases). The CDR3 has 12 amino acids. Per the germline V gene, CDR1 is MDHEN and CDR2 is SYDVKM. The V gene lost 10 bases and the J gene lost 9 bases, with 16 bases spanning the gap.